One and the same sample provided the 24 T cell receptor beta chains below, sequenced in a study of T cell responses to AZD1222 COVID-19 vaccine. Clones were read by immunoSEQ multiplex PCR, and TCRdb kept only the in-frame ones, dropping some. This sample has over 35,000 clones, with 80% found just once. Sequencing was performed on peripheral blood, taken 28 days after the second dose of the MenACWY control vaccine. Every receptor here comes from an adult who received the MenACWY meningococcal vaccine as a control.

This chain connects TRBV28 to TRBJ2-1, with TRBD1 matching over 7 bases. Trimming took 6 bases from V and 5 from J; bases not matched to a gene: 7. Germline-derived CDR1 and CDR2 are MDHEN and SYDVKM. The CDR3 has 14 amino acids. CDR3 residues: CASRPTGSHNEQFF. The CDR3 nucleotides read TGTGCCAGCAGGCCGACAGGGAGCCACAATGAGCAGTTCTTC.

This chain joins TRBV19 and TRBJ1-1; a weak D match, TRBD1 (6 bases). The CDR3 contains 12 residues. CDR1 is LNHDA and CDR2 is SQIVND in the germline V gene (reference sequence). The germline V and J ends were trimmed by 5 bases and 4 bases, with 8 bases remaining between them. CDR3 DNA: TGTGCCAGTAGTCGGACAGCCACTGAAGCTTTCTTT. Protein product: CASSRTATEAFF. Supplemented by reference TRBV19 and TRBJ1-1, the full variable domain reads DGGITQSPKYLFRKEGQNVTLSCEQNLNHDAMYWYRQDPGQGLRLIYYSQIVNDFQKGDIAEGYSVSREKKESFPLTVTSAQKNPTAFYLCASSRTATEAFFGQGTRLTVV.

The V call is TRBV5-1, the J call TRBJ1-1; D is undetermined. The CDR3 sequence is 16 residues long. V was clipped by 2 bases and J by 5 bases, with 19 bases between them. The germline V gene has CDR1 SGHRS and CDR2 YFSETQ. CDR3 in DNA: TGCGCCAGCAGCTTACTCCGACCCGGGCGGGATACTGAAGCTTTCTTT. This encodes CASSLLRPGRDTEAFF.

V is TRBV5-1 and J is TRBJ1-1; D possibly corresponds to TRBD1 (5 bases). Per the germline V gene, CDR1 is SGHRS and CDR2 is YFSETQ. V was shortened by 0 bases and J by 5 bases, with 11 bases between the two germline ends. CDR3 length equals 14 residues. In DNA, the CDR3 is TGCGCCAGCAGCTTGGGACGGGGCCCGACTGAAGCTTTCTTT. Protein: CASSLGRGPTEAFF.

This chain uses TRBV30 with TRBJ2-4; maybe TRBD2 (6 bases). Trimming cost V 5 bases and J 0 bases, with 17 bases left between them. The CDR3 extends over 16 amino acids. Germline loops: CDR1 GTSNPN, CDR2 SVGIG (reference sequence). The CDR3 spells CAWGRESALAKNIQYF. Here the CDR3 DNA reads TGTGCCTGGGGCCGGGAGTCCGCACTAGCCAAAAACATTCAGTACTTC.

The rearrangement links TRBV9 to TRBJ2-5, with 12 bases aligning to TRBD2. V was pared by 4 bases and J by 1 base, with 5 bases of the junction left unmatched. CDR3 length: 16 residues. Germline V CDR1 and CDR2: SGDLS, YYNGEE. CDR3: CASSYRTSGTQETQYF. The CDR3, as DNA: TGTGCCAGCAGCTACCGGACTAGCGGGACCCAAGAGACCCAGTACTTC.

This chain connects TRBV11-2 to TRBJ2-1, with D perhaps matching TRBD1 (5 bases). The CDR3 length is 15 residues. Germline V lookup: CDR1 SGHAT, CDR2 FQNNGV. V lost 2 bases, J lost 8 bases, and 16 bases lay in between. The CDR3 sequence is CASSLSGEQVHEQFF. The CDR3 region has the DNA TGTGCCAGCAGCTTAAGTGGGGAACAGGTCCATGAGCAGTTCTTC.

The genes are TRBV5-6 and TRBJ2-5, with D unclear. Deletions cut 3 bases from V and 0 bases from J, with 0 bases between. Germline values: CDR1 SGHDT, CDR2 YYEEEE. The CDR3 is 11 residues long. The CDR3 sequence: CASSYQETQYF. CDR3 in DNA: TGTGCCAGCAGCTACCAAGAGACCCAGTACTTC.

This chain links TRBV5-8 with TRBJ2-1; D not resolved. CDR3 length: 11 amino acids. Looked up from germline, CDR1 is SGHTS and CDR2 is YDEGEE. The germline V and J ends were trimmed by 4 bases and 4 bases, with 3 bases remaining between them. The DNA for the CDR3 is TGTGCCAGCAGCCTTTACAATGAGCAGTTCTTC. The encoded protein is CASSLYNEQFF.

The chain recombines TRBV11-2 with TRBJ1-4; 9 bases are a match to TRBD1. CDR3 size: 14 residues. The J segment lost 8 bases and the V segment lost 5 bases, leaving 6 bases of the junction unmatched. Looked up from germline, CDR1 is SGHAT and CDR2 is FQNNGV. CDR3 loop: CASSHGTGKEKLFF. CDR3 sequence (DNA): TGTGCCAGCAGCCACGGGACAGGGAAAGAAAAACTGTTTTTT.

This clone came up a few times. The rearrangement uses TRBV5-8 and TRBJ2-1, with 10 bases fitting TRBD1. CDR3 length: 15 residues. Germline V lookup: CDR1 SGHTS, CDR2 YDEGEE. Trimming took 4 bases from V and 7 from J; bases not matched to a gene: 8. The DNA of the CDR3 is TGTGCCAGCAGCGTGGGACAGGGGTTGAGAAATGAGCAGTTCTTC. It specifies CASSVGQGLRNEQFF.

In nucleotides, the CDR3 is TGCGCCAGCAGCTTGGGGCGGGGCGGAAACATTCAGTACTTC. Protein: CASSLGRGGNIQYF. The V call is TRBV5-1, the J call TRBJ2-4, with D tentatively TRBD2 (6 bases). The CDR3 consists of 14 residues. Germline V gives CDR1 SGHRS, CDR2 YFSETQ. The germline V and J ends were trimmed by 0 bases and 6 bases, with 10 bases remaining between them.

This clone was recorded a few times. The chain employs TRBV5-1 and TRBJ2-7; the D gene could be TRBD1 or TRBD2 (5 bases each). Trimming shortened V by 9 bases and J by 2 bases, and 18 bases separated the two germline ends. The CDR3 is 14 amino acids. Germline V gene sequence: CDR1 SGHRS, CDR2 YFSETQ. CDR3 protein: CAKGIGTDTYEQYF. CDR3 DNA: TGCGCCAAAGGGATAGGGACGGATACCTACGAGCAGTACTTC.

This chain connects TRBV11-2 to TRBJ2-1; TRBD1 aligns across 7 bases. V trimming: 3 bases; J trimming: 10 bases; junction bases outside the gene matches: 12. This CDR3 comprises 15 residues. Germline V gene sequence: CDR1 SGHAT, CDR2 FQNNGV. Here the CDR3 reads CASSLAGTVGREQFF. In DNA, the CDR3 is TGTGCCAGCAGCTTGGCCGGGACAGTCGGTCGGGAGCAGTTCTTC. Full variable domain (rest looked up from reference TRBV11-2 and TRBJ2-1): EAGVAQSPRYKIIEKRQSVAFWCNPISGHATLYWYQQILGQGPKLLIQFQNNGVVDDSQLPKDRFSAERLKGVDSTLKIQPAKLEDSAVYLCASSLAGTVGREQFFGPGTRLTVL.

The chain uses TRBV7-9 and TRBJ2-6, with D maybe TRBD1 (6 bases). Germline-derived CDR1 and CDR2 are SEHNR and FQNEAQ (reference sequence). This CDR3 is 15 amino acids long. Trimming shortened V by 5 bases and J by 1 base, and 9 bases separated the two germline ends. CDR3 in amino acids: CASSQGTSGANVLTF. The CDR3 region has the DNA TGTGCCAGCAGCCAAGGGACATCTGGGGCCAACGTCCTGACTTTC.

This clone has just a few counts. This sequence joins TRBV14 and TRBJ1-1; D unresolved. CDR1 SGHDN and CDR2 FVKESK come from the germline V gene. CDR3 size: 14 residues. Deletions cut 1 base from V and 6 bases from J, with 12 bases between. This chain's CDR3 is CASSQVLQRAEAFF. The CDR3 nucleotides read TGTGCCAGCAGCCAAGTGCTCCAGAGGGCTGAAGCTTTCTTT.

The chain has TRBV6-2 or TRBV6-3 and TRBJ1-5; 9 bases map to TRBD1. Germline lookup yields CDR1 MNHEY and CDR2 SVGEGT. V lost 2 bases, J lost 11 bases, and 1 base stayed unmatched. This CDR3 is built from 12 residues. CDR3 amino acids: CASSYRDRAQHF. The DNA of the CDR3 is TGTGCCAGCAGTTACCGGGACAGGGCCCAGCATTTT.

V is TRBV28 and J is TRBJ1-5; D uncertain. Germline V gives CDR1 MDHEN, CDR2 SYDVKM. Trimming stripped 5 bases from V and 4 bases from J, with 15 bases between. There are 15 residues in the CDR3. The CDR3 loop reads CASSTVMSLNQPQHF. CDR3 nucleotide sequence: TGTGCCAGCAGTACAGTCATGAGCTTAAATCAGCCCCAGCATTTT. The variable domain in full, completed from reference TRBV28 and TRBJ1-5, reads DVKVTQSSRYLVKRTGEKVFLECVQDMDHENMFWYRQDPGLGLRLIYFSYDVKMKEKGDIPEGYSVSREKKERFSLILESASTNQTSMYLCASSTVMSLNQPQHFGDGTRLSIL.

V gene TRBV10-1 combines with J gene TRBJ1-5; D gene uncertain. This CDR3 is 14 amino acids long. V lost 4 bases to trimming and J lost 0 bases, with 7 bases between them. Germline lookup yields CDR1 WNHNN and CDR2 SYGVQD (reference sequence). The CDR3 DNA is TGCGCCAGCAGTGCCGGCGGTAGCAATCAGCCCCAGCATTTT. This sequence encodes CASSAGGSNQPQHF.

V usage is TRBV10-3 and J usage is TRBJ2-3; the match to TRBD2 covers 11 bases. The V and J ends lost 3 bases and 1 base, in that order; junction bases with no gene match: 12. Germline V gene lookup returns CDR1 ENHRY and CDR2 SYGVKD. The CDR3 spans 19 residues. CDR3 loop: CAISDRLAGGILGTDTQYF. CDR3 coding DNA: TGTGCCATCAGTGATCGGCTAGCGGGGGGAATTTTGGGCACAGATACGCAGTATTTT.

The CDR3 here is CASSLLTSSSTDTQYF. The CDR3 DNA follows: TGTGCCAGCAGTTTACTTACTAGCTCAAGCACAGATACGCAGTATTTT. This sequence joins TRBV27 and TRBJ2-3, with D perhaps matching TRBD2 (6 bases). Germline lookup yields CDR1 MNHEY and CDR2 SMNVEV (reference sequence). The CDR3 loop spans 16 amino acids. The germline V and J ends were trimmed by 2 bases and 0 bases, with 12 bases remaining between them.

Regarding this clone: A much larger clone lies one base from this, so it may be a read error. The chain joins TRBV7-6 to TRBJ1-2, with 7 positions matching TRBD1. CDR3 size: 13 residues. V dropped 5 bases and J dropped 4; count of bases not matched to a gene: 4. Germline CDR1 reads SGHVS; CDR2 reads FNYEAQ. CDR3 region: CASSPRQGYGYTF. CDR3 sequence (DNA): TGTGCCAGCAGCCCGCGACAGGGCTATGGCTACACCTTC.

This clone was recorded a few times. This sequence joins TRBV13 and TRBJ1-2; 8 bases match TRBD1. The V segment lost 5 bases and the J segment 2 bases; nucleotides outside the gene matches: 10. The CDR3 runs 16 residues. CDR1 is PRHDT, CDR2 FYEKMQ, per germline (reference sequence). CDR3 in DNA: TGTGCCAGCAGCAGAGCCCGGGACAGGCGAAACTATGGCTACACCTTC. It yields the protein CASSRARDRRNYGYTF.

DNA for the CDR3: TGTGCCAGCAGCCCACCGGGACTTAGAGGGGGCGACACTGAAGCTTTCTTT. This translates into CASSPPGLRGGDTEAFF. The gene calls are TRBV14 and TRBJ1-1, with 7 nucleotides matching TRBD1. Trimming took 4 bases from V and 3 from J; bases not matched to a gene: 14. The CDR3 has 17 residues. Per germline, CDR1 SGHDN and CDR2 FVKESK.